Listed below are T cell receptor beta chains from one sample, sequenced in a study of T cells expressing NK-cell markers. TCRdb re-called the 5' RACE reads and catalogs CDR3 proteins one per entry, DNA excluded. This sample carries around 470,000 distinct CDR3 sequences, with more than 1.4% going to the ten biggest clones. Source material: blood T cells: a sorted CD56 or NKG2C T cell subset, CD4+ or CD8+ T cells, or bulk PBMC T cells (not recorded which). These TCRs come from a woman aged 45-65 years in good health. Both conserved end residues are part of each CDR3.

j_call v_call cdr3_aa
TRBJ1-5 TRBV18 CASSHGQGEGQPQHF
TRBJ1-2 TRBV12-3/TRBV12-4 CASSPLSSGSRGYTF
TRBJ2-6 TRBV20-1 CSAWTGGSGANVLTF
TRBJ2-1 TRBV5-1 CASSLPWTSGGSSYNEQFF
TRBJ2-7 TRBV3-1 CASSQRASGRGAEQYF
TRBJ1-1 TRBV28 CASSLRHASGEAFF
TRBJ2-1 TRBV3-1 CASSQGASARQFF
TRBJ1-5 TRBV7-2 CASRLDRSSNQPQHF
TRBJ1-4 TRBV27 CASSSSSGGAEKLFF
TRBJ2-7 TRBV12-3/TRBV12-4 CASSLLGTGPDEQYF
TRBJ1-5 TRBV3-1 CASSWTGSASPQHF
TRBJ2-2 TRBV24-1 CATSERDRAKNTGELFF
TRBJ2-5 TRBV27 CASSFAAGGPETQYF
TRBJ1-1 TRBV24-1 CATSDWDSITEAFF
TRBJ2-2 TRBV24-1 CATSEARGAGELFF
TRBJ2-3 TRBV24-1 CATSDPKEVSTQYF
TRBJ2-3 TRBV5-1 CASRSTGGDADTQYF
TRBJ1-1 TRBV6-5 CASKARGAGAAFF
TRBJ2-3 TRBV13 CASSLDLQAQYF
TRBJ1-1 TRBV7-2 CASSYDRGWTEAFF
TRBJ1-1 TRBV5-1 CASSLGTMNTEAFF
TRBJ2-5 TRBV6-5 CASSYLTGGLQETQYF
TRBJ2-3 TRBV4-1 CASSQEVKGTTDTQYF
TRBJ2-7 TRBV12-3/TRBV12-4 CASSTGSLTYEQYF
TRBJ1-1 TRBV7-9 CASSDRGIPNTEAFF
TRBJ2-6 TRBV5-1 CASSPTSRTGANVLTF
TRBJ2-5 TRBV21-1 CASSKTGRSKETQYF
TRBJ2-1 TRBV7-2 CASSSSSAGPYNEQFF
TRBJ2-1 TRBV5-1 CASMSTGGAFEQFF
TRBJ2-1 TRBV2 CASRTASDRNEQFF
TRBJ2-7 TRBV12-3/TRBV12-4 CASSLGAIAYEQYF
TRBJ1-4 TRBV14 CASSQRPGQMNEKLFF
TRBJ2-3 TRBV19 CASSPGLAGEDTQYF
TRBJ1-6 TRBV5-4 CASSLGSGRGSSYNSPLHF
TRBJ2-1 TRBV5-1 CASGEKNEQFF
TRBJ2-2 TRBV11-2 CASSLGSGRGNTGELFF
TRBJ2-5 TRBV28 CASSPQATGKQTQYF
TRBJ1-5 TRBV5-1 CASSAGLSDNQPQHF
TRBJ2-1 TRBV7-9 CASSLPAGPSAQFF
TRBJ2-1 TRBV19 CASSRGLAVFSYNEQFF
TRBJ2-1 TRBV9 CASSVGSEVGEQFF
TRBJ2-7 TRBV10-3 CAISSGRDNEQYF
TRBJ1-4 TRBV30 CAWSVQGTDEKLFF
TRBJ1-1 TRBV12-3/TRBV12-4 CASSWGRRNMNTEAFF
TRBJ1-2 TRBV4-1 CASSQIGSGYTF
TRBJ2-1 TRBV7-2 CASSSGTSGGRWSIEQFF
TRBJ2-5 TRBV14 CASSHNTLSGTQYF
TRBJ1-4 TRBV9 CASSVGDRATNEKLFF
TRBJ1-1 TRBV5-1 CASSPEGIRGTEAFF
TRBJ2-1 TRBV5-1 CASRGLAGDDGEQFF
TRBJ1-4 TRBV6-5 CASSYSKGLTNEKLFF
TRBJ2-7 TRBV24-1 CATSDPPYNEQYF
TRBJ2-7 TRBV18 CASSRRDALYEQYF
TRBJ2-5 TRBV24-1 CAPKGLPRETQYF
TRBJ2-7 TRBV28 CASSLSGRGAYEQYF
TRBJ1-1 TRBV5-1 CASSGYRGGLEAFF
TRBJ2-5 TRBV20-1 CSAPGLAGRETQYF
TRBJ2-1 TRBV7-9 CASSLRGGVSYNEQFF
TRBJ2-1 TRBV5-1 CASSLTLAGAWGEQFF